The entry that follows covers one T cell receptor beta chain sequence. This entry comes from a study of CD8+CD57+ T cells in acquired aplastic anemia. The ends were cut back, 3 bases at V and 5 bases at J, with 4 bases in the middle. The CDR3 runs to 11 residues. Per germline, CDR1 SQVTM and CDR2 ANQGSEA. It was genomic DNA that served as the template for profiling TCR beta VDJ and CDR3. MiXCR, run by TCRdb on the reads, gives a single entry per CDR3 protein. The data show about 170,000 distinct CDR3 sequences, with about 45% seen just once and about 1% held by the top ten. Whoever was chosen for sequencing had shown CD8+CD57+ cell expansion by flow cytometry.

The specimen sequenced was sorted CD4+, CD8+, or CD8+CD57+ T cells (not recorded which) from PBMCs. The rearrangement links TRBV29-1 to TRBJ2-2, with D unclear. This sequence was found in a human donor with aplastic anemia. The CDR3 region is CSVDLTGELFF. As DNA, the CDR3 is TGCAGCGTTGACCTGACCGGGGAGCTGTTTTTT.